The 14 T cell receptor beta chains below were found in one sample sequenced in a study of cytomegalovirus exposure and HLA in healthy donors. PCR was performed using 60 Vbeta and 13 Jbeta primers. The method was immunoSEQ multiplex PCR; TCRdb's version includes in-frame clones alone and lacks a portion of them. This table holds approximately 260,000 clones, 84% found once. Sequences were obtained from PBMCs. The receptors derive from a woman aged 40 to 50 in good health and CMV-seropositive.

The chain recombines TRBV9 with TRBJ2-3, with TRBD2 matching over 10 bases. After removal of 1 base from V and 0 bases from J, the junction contained 5 bases not matched to a gene. The CDR3 extends over 17 amino acids. The germline V gene has CDR1 SGDLS and CDR2 YYNGEE. The CDR3 region has the DNA TGTGCCAGCAGCGTAACTAGCGGGACATCTAGCACAGATACGCAGTATTTT. This codes for CASSVTSGTSSTDTQYF.

The J gene is TRBJ2-5, the V gene TRBV7-2; no clear D. The J call may be in error: the DNA end matches TRBJ2-7 better. Germline lookup yields CDR1 SGHTA and CDR2 FQGNSA. The CDR3 has 11 amino acids. The CDR3 nucleotides are TGTGCCAGCAGCTCGATATACGAGCAGTACTTC. Its protein is CASSSIYEQYF.

This chain links TRBV5-6 with TRBJ1-1; TRBD1 agrees at 7 bases. V shed 6 bases, J shed 5 bases, and the junction held 13 bases outside the gene matches. Looked up from germline, CDR1 is SGHDT and CDR2 is YYEEEE. This CDR3 spans 15 amino acids. The CDR3 sequence: CASTLGQIKLTEAFF. CDR3 bases: TGTGCCAGCACCCTGGGACAGATCAAGTTAACTGAAGCTTTCTTT.

The genes are TRBV16 and TRBJ1-5; 7 bases are a match to TRBD1. The CDR3 is 15 residues long. Trimming removed 4 bases from V and 4 bases from J; junction bases left unmatched: 7. Per germline, CDR1 KGHSY and CDR2 FQNENV. CDR3 DNA sequence: TGTGCCAGCAGCCCTAACAGGGGAGAGAATCAGCCCCAGCATTTT. Its translation is CASSPNRGENQPQHF.

This clone was seen a handful of times. The genes are TRBV5-1 and TRBJ1-6; D is possibly TRBD1 (5 bases). The CDR3 runs to 16 residues. The germline gives CDR1 SGHRS, CDR2 YFSETQ. The V gene lost 1 base and the J gene lost 10 bases, with 18 bases spanning the gap. In DNA form, the CDR3 reads TGCGCCAGCAGCTTGTTGGGGCTCCTTAGTTTATCACCCCTCCACTTT. It specifies CASSLLGLLSLSPLHF.

This chain uses TRBV5-1 with TRBJ2-3, with TRBD2 matching 7 bases. The germline V gene encodes CDR1 SGHRS and CDR2 YFSETQ. The J segment lost 2 bases and the V segment lost 2 bases, leaving 2 bases of the junction unmatched. CDR3 size: 14 residues. DNA for the CDR3: TGCGCCAGCAGCTTCAGCGGGGTCACAGATACGCAGTATTTT. It is translated as CASSFSGVTDTQYF.

The CDR3 reads CASSSPHLEAFF. In DNA form, the CDR3 reads TGTGCCAGCAGTTCCCCACACCTTGAAGCTTTCTTT. V gene TRBV6-5 combines with J gene TRBJ1-1; D gene unclear. The CDR3 runs 12 residues. V was cut by 4 bases and J by 7 bases, with 10 bases left in between. CDR1 MNHEY and CDR2 SVGAGI come from the germline V gene.

The genes are TRBV7-9 and TRBJ2-5, with 13 bases identical to TRBD2. Germline values: CDR1 SEHNR, CDR2 FQNEAQ (reference sequence). Germline trimming cut 1 base from V and 5 bases from J; bases unmatched to any gene: 4. CDR3 length equals 16 residues. CDR3 sequence reads: CASSLDRLAGGETQYF. The CDR3 DNA reads TGTGCCAGCAGCTTAGACAGACTAGCGGGAGGTGAGACCCAGTACTTC.

The chain couples TRBV11-2 to TRBJ2-1; tentatively, D is TRBD1 (5 bases). Deletions cut 8 bases from V and 10 bases from J, with 15 bases between. The CDR3 sequence is 12 residues long. Per germline, CDR1 SGHAT and CDR2 FQNNGV. CDR3 amino acids: CASQADTTEQFF. Written as DNA, the CDR3 is TGTGCCAGCCAGGCGGACACCACGGAGCAGTTCTTC.

The chain uses TRBV6-5 and TRBJ2-7, with TRBD1 matching 9 bases. The germline CDR1 and CDR2 sequences are MNHEY and SVGAGI. The J segment lost 4 bases and the V segment lost 6 bases, leaving 4 bases of the junction unmatched. The CDR3 totals 13 residues. The CDR3 loop is CASRGTGTYEQYF. The CDR3 DNA is TGTGCCAGCAGGGGGACAGGGACGTACGAGCAGTACTTC.

J is TRBJ1-1 and V is TRBV6-5; perhaps TRBD1 as D (5 bases). There are 15 residues in the CDR3. Trimming removed 3 bases at V and 1 base at J, with 12 bases between. Germline CDR1 reads MNHEY; CDR2 reads SVGAGI. Here the CDR3 reads CASSYARGTNTEAFF. CDR3 nucleotides: TGTGCCAGCAGTTATGCAAGGGGAACGAACACTGAAGCTTTCTTT.

This rearrangement joins TRBV18 to TRBJ1-1; D remains unclear. This CDR3 has 14 residues. V was shortened by 6 bases and J by 4 bases, with 15 bases between the two germline ends. The germline V gene has CDR1 KGHSH and CDR2 LQKENI. The CDR3 protein is CASSSDRVSTEAFF. As DNA, the CDR3 is TGTGCCAGCTCTTCTGACCGGGTTAGCACTGAAGCTTTCTTT.

The chain is built from TRBV4-3 and TRBJ2-1; the match to TRBD2 covers 8 bases. The CDR3 is made up of 16 amino acids. V dropped 0 bases and J dropped 2; count of bases not matched to a gene: 3. The germline V gene encodes CDR1 LGHNA and CDR2 YSLEER. Written as DNA, the CDR3 is TGCGCCAGCAGCCAAGATAAGCGGGGGACCTACAATGAGCAGTTCTTC. The encoded protein is CASSQDKRGTYNEQFF.

In its sample, this clone was seen once. The chain couples TRBV5-4 to TRBJ1-5; 8 bases line up with TRBD1. This CDR3 contains 16 residues. After removal of 4 bases from V and 9 bases from J, the junction contained 15 bases not matched to a gene. The V gene's germline CDR1 is SGHNT and CDR2 YYREEE (reference sequence). The CDR3 region has the DNA TGTGCCAGCAGCCCCCGGGACAGGTTCTTGTTTGGGCCCCAGCATTTT. Amino acid sequence: CASSPRDRFLFGPQHF.